This TCR beta chain stems from a study of control samples from healthy donors and cancer patients. CDR3 length: 16 residues. Germline values: CDR1 MGHRA, CDR2 YSYEKL. Trimming removed 1 base from V and 0 bases from J, with 12 bases in between. Sequencing was performed with immunoSEQ multiplex PCR; in TCRdb, only in-frame clones are kept and a portion is missing. The sample contains 150,000 or so clones, 93% of which appear only once. Sequenced input: blood. The origin of this receptor is a man aged 18-30 years in good health. This sequence joins TRBV4-1 and TRBJ1-1, with D hard to call. The CDR3 protein is CASSQVLGSMNTEAFF. As DNA, the CDR3 is TGCGCCAGCAGCCAAGTCTTGGGGAGTATGAACACTGAAGCTTTCTTT.